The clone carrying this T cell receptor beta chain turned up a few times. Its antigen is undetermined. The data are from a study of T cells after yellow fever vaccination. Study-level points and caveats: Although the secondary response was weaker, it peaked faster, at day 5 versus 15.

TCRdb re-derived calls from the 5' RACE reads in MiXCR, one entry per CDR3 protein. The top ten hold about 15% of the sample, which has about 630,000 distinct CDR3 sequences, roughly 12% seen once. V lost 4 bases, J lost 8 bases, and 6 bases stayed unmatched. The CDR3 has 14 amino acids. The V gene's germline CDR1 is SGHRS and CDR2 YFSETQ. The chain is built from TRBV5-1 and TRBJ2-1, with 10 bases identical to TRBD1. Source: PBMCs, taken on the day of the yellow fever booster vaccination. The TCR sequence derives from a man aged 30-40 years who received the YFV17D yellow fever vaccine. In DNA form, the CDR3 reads TGCGCCAGCAGCCCGGGACAGGGGTTCGATGAGCAGTTCTTC. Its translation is CASSPGQGFDEQFF. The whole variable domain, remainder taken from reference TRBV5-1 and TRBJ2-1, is KAGVTQTPRYLIKTRGQQVTLSCSPISGHRSVSWYQQTPGQGLQFLFEYFSETQRNKGNFPGRFSGRQFSNSRSEMNVSTLELGDSALYLCASSPGQGFDEQFFGPGTRLTVL.